This entry lists 12 T cell receptor beta chains sequenced from one sample in a study of type 1 regulatory T cells (dated by TCRdb to the early 2020s). For these receptors, no antigen is known. The sequencer listed for this sample is Illumina MiSeq. In-frame beta chains were kept once TCRdb had trimmed the public reads at Q25 with fastp and called clones with MiXCR. Records with the same CDR3 protein are collapsed into one entry carrying the most frequent genes and DNA. This sample comprises 55,000 to 65,000 distinct CDR3 sequences, less than 65% of them detected only once. Approximately 1.8% of the sample belongs to the ten largest clones. Sequencing input: cultured non-Tr1 T cells, either the whole culture or a sorted T cell fraction (not recorded which). The cell subset or site label for this specimen denotes: non-Tr1 population from the T-allo10 product. The source is a human donor in good health.

The chain joins TRBV4-1 to TRBJ2-1; D call uncertain. Germline V lookup: CDR1 MGHRA, CDR2 YSYEKL. This CDR3 comprises 16 residues. V was cut by 1 base and J by 0 bases, with 10 bases left in between. The CDR3 nucleotides are TGCGCCAGCAGCCAAGGCGTGAGTTTCTCCTACAATGAGCAGTTCTTC. Its protein product is CASSQGVSFSYNEQFF.

This clonotype has a handful of counts. This chain connects TRBV12-3 or TRBV12-4 to TRBJ2-5; possibly TRBD1 for D (6 bases). V was trimmed by 5 bases and J by 5 bases, leaving 9 bases between them. This CDR3 contains 12 residues. The CDR3: CASSTGYETQYF. The CDR3 coding sequence is TGTGCCAGCAGTACAGGGTACGAGACCCAGTACTTC.

The chain couples TRBV29-1 to TRBJ1-1; D not certain. V was clipped by 4 bases and J by 0 bases, with 9 bases between them. The CDR3 contains 13 residues. Germline CDR1 is SQVTM and CDR2 is ANQGSEA. The CDR3 DNA reads TGCAGCGTTGGCCGGAGACTGAACACTGAAGCTTTCTTT. Its translation: CSVGRRLNTEAFF.

This clonotype was counted only a few times. CDR3 region: CASGGGRAFSEQFF. As DNA, the CDR3 is TGTGCCAGTGGAGGCGGGAGGGCCTTCTCTGAGCAGTTCTTC. This rearrangement joins TRBV19 to TRBJ2-1; 9 bases align to TRBD2. The germline gives CDR1 LNHDA, CDR2 SQIVND (reference sequence). V dropped 8 bases and J dropped 9; count of bases not matched to a gene: 11. The CDR3 extends over 14 amino acids.

The chain employs TRBV5-1 and TRBJ2-3, with TRBD1 as a possible D gene (5 bases). The germline gives CDR1 SGHRS, CDR2 YFSETQ. V lost 1 base to trimming and J lost 9 bases, with 12 bases between them. The CDR3 runs to 13 residues. The CDR3 nucleotides are TGCGCCAGCAGCTTGTCCCAGGGTGGGACGCAGTATTTT. Its translation is CASSLSQGGTQYF.

In this sample, this clonotype turned up a few times. The V call is TRBV2, the J call TRBJ2-2; 13 bases match TRBD2. J was trimmed by 4 bases and V by 6 bases; bases with no gene match: 2. CDR1 is SNHLY, CDR2 FYNNEI, per germline. This CDR3 is 15 amino acids long. CDR3 coding DNA: TGTGCCAGCAGCAGACTAGCGGGAGGCACCGGGGAGCTGTTTTTT. Its translation is CASSRLAGGTGELFF.

This chain links TRBV20-1 with TRBJ2-1; 10 bases match TRBD2. The CDR3 length is 15 residues. V shed 4 bases, J shed 6 bases, and the junction held 9 bases outside the gene matches. Germline CDR1 is DFQATT and CDR2 is SNEGSKA (reference sequence). The CDR3 DNA sequence: TGCAGTGCTACCCCGACTAGCGGGTTCCGCAATGAGCAGTTCTTC. Residues: CSATPTSGFRNEQFF.

This sequence joins TRBV28 and TRBJ1-1; D may be TRBD1 (5 bases). The germline CDR1 and CDR2 sequences are MDHEN and SYDVKM. The V and J ends lost 2 bases and 7 bases respectively, with 14 bases between them. The length of the CDR3 is 14 residues. The CDR3 sequence: CASSLEAGRNEAFF. Here the CDR3 DNA reads TGTGCCAGCAGTTTAGAGGCAGGGCGTAATGAAGCTTTCTTT.

The chain is built from TRBV6-5 and TRBJ1-1, with D perhaps matching TRBD1 (6 bases). This CDR3 spans 14 amino acids. Trimming took 4 bases from V and 4 from J, leaving 13 bases between them. Germline lookup yields CDR1 MNHEY and CDR2 SVGAGI. CDR3 in DNA: TGTGCCAGCAGTTGGAACAGGGTGAGCACTGAAGCTTTCTTT. Translated: CASSWNRVSTEAFF.

This clonotype showed up just once. V is TRBV27 and J is TRBJ2-7, with TRBD1 as a possible D gene (6 bases). Trimming stripped 6 bases from V and 7 bases from J, with 19 bases between. Germline assignment: CDR1 MNHEY and CDR2 SMNVEV (reference sequence). The CDR3 has 14 residues. CDR3 DNA sequence: TGTGCCAGCAGGGGGGCCTCGGTGATCGGGGAGCAGTACTTC. Amino acids: CASRGASVIGEQYF.

Of note for this clonotype: A much larger clone differs by one base, so this may be a read error. The chain uses TRBV30 and TRBJ2-2; perhaps TRBD1 as D (6 bases). The germline CDR1 and CDR2 sequences are GTSNPN and SVGIG (reference sequence). The CDR3 is 15 amino acids. The V end was cut by 0 bases, the J end by 4 bases, with 12 bases between. CDR3 amino acids: CAWSVWGRGTGELFF. The CDR3 DNA reads TGTGCCTGGAGTGTATGGGGCAGGGGCACCGGGGAGCTGTTTTTT.

This chain joins TRBV4-3 and TRBJ2-7; 12 nucleotides agree with TRBD1. The V gene's germline CDR1 is LGHNA and CDR2 YSLEER. This CDR3 region has 15 residues. The V gene end was trimmed by 0 bases and the J gene end by 5 bases; junction bases not matched to a gene: 2. DNA of the CDR3: TGCGCCAGCAGCCAAGAAGGGACAGGGGGCCACGAGCAGTACTTC. Protein product: CASSQEGTGGHEQYF.